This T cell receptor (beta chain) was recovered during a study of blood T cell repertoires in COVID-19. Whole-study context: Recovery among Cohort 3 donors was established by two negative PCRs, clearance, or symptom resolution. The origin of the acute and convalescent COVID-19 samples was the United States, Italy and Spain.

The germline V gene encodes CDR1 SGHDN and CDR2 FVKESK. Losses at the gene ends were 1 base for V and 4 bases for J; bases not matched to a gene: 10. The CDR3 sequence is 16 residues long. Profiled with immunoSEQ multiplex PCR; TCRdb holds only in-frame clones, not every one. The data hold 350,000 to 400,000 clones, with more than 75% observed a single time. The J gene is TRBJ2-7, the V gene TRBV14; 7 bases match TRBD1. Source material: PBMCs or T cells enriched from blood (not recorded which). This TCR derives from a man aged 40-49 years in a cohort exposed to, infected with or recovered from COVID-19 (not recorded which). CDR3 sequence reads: CASSQVRAGGRYEQYF. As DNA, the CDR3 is TGTGCCAGCAGCCAAGTGCGAGCAGGGGGTCGGTACGAGCAGTACTTC.